This T cell receptor (beta chain) stems from a study of blood T cell repertoires in COVID-19. On the study more broadly: Samples came from the United States, Italy and Spain, spanning acute and convalescent COVID-19. PBMCs, B-cell-depleted T cells, or T cells provided the cDNA or gDNA that made up the material.

Per the authors' pipeline: For nucleated cells, counts were estimated from reference gene primer amplification. This table comes from immunoSEQ multiplex PCR, and its TCRdb copy is limited to in-frame clones, with some not included. From that table come the V and J calls and clone size; the DNA was used to work out D and trimming. In the table there are approximately 300,000 clones, 87% of which are singletons. Trimming cost V 0 bases and J 5 bases; bases outside gene matches: 9. Germline CDR1 LGHNA, CDR2 YSLEER. The CDR3 is 18 amino acids. The V and J genes are TRBV4-3 and TRBJ1-5, with TRBD1 identical over 11 bases. This clonotype originated in a man younger than 35 with active or convalescent COVID-19. Input material: peripheral blood. DNA for the CDR3: TGCGCCAGCAGCCAAGATCAAGTTGGACAGGGGGCCTATCAGCCCCAGCATTTT. Translated: CASSQDQVGQGAYQPQHF.